This T cell receptor beta chain stems from a study of OX40 agonist ivuxolimab in advanced cancers. The CDR3 runs to 13 residues. Trimming cost V 0 bases and J 7 bases, with 12 bases left between them. Germline V lookup: CDR1 GTSNPN, CDR2 SVGIG (reference sequence). Sequenced by immunoSEQ multiplex PCR; TCRdb stores in-frame clones only, minus some. The data hold around 80,000 clones, with roughly 80% observed a single time. The TCR originated in an adult with an advanced solid tumor such as melanoma, head and neck, liver or kidney cancer. This chain uses TRBV30 with TRBJ1-2; D is possibly TRBD1 (6 bases). The specimen comprised CD4+ or CD8+ T cells sorted from blood, sampled in a trial of the OX40 agonist ivuxolimab. The CDR3 DNA follows: TGTGCCTGGAGTGTAGCAGGGGAAGGTGGCTACACCTTC. Its translation: CAWSVAGEGGYTF. The full variable domain, its missing parts supplied by reference TRBV30 and TRBJ1-2, is SQTIHQWPATLVQPVGSPLSLECTVEGTSNPNLYWYRQAAGRGLQLLFYSVGIGQISSEVPQNLSASRPQDRQFILSSKKLLLSDSGFYLCAWSVAGEGGYTFGSGTRLTVV.